Each of the 9 T cell receptor beta chains below was sequenced from the same sample in a study of shared clonotypes between healthy human individuals. Repertoires were generated with immunoSEQ multiplex PCR, while TCRdb's copy carries only in-frame clones and drops some. The table lists millions of clones, roughly 96% of them singletons. Sequencing input: naive CD4+ T cells sorted from blood. This sample's subset: CD45RA+ positively selected. These receptors were obtained from a man between 18 and 35 years old in good health.

In this sample, this clone turned up a few times. The chain combines TRBV19 with TRBJ1-2; D ambiguous. Germline-derived CDR1 and CDR2 are LNHDA and SQIVND (reference sequence). This CDR3 comprises 15 residues. Trimming left V 2 bases short and J 5 bases short, with 15 bases between. This chain's CDR3 is CASSIRNSDPYGYTF. The CDR3 DNA is TGTGCCAGTAGTATACGGAACAGCGATCCTTATGGCTACACCTTC.

The J gene is TRBJ1-4, the V gene TRBV5-1, with 10 nucleotides matching TRBD1. Germline loops: CDR1 SGHRS, CDR2 YFSETQ. Germline trimming cut 4 bases from V and 2 bases from J; bases unmatched to any gene: 11. The CDR3 is made up of 18 amino acids. The CDR3: CASSPGQGSGLTNEKLFF. The CDR3 DNA follows: TGCGCCAGCAGCCCGGGACAGGGGAGCGGGCTCACTAATGAAAAACTGTTTTTT.

J is TRBJ1-6 and V is TRBV30; D gene ambiguous. The V gene lost 3 bases and the J gene lost 12 bases, with 12 bases spanning the gap. Germline V lookup: CDR1 GTSNPN, CDR2 SVGIG (reference sequence). The CDR3 spans 12 residues. The CDR3 sequence: CAWSLEKGPLHF. The CDR3 DNA sequence: TGTGCCTGGAGCCTCGAGAAGGGACCCCTCCACTTT. Looking up the rest from reference TRBV30 and TRBJ1-6 gives the full variable domain: SQTIHQWPATLVQPVGSPLSLECTVEGTSNPNLYWYRQAAGRGLQLLFYSVGIGQISSEVPQNLSASRPQDRQFILSSKKLLLSDSGFYLCAWSLEKGPLHFGNGTRLTVT.

The chain combines TRBV4-2 with TRBJ1-2; 10 bases are shared with TRBD1. The CDR3 has 15 amino acids. The germline CDR1 and CDR2 sequences are LGHNA and YNFKEQ. With V trimmed by 3 bases and J by 7 bases, 8 bases remained unmatched. CDR3 in amino acids: CASSQDRQGAGGYTF. Written as DNA, the CDR3 is TGTGCCAGCAGCCAGGACCGACAGGGGGCAGGTGGCTACACCTTC.

A single count supports this clone. The chain couples TRBV7-9 to TRBJ2-5; 16 bases match TRBD2. This CDR3 comprises 16 residues. V was pared by 4 bases and J by 10 bases, with 9 bases of the junction left unmatched. Germline CDR1 is SEHNR and CDR2 is FQNEAQ (reference sequence). The CDR3 DNA sequence: TGTGCCAGCAGCTCTTCTGGGACTAGCGGGAGGGGCGGCCAGTACTTC. Translation gives CASSSSGTSGRGGQYF.

V usage is TRBV7-2 and J usage is TRBJ1-6, with D tentatively TRBD1 (6 bases). Germline V lookup: CDR1 SGHTA, CDR2 FQGNSA. The V end lost 5 bases, the J end lost 0 bases, and 14 bases lay between the germline ends. This CDR3 region has 17 residues. In nucleotides, the CDR3 is TGTGCCAGCAGCCGAGACAGGTCACCCTCCTATAATTCACCCCTCCACTTT. This codes for CASSRDRSPSYNSPLHF. Combining the CDR3 with reference TRBV7-2 and TRBJ1-6 gives the whole variable domain GAGVSQSPSNKVTEKGKDVELRCDPISGHTALYWYRQSLGQGLEFLIYFQGNSAPDKSGLPSDRFSAERTGGSVSTLTIQRTQQEDSAVYLCASSRDRSPSYNSPLHFGNGTRLTVT.

CDR3 region: CASSLRGQGQDEQYF. CDR3 in DNA: TGTGCCAGCAGCTTAAGGGGCCAGGGTCAGGACGAGCAGTACTTC. The J gene is TRBJ2-7, the V gene TRBV7-9; tentatively, D is TRBD1 (5 bases). CDR1 SEHNR and CDR2 FQNEAQ come from the germline V gene (reference sequence). Trimming shortened V by 2 bases and J by 5 bases, and 16 bases separated the two germline ends. The length of the CDR3 is 15 residues.

The chain has TRBV6-5 and TRBJ2-7, with 7 bases identical to TRBD1. The germline gives CDR1 MNHEY, CDR2 SVGAGI. This CDR3 is 14 amino acids long. J lost 2 bases, V lost 7 bases, and 8 bases had no gene match. The CDR3 spells CASKGATAPYEQYF. DNA of the CDR3: TGTGCCAGCAAGGGGGCAACAGCCCCCTACGAGCAGTACTTC.

A word on this clone: The sample contains more than one DNA sequence encoding this CDR3. The chain joins TRBV10-3 to TRBJ2-2; D call uncertain. CDR3 length: 12 residues. Trimming cost V 3 bases and J 5 bases, with 4 bases left between them. The germline CDR1 and CDR2 sequences are ENHRY and SYGVKD. This CDR3 is CAISEGTGELFF. CDR3 nucleotide sequence: TGTGCCATCAGTGAAGGGACCGGGGAGCTGTTTTTT.